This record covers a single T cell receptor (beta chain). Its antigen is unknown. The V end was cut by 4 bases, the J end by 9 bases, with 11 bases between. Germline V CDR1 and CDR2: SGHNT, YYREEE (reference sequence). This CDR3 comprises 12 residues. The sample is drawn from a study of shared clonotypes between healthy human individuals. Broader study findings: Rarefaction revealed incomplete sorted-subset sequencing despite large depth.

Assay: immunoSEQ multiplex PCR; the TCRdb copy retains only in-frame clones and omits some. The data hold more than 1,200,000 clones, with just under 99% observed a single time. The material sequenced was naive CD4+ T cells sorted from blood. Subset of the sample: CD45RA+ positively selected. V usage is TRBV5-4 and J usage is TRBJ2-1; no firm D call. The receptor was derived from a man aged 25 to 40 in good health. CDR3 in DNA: TGTGCCAGCAGCCCTACTAACTCTGAGCAGTTCTTC. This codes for CASSPTNSEQFF.